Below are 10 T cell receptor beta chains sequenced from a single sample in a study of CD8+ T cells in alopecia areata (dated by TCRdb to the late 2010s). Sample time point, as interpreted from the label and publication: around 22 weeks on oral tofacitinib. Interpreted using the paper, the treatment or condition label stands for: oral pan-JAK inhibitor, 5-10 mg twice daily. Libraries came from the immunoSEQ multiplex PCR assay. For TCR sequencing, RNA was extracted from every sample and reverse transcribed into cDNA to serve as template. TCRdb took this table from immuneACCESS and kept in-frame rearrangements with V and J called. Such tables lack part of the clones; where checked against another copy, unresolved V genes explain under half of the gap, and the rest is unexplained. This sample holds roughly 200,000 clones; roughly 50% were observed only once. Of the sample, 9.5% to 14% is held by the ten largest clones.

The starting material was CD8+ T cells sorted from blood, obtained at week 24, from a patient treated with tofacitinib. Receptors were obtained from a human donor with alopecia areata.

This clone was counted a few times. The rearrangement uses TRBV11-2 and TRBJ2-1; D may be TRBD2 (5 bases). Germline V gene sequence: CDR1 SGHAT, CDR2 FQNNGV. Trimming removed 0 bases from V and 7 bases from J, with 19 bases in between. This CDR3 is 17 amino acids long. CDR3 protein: CASSLDLSASLWNEQFF. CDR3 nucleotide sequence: TGTGCCAGCAGCTTAGATTTGTCGGCTAGCTTGTGGAATGAGCAGTTCTTC. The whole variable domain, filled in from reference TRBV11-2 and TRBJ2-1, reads EAGVAQSPRYKIIEKRQSVAFWCNPISGHATLYWYQQILGQGPKLLIQFQNNGVVDDSQLPKDRFSAERLKGVDSTLKIQPAKLEDSAVYLCASSLDLSASLWNEQFFGPGTRLTVL.

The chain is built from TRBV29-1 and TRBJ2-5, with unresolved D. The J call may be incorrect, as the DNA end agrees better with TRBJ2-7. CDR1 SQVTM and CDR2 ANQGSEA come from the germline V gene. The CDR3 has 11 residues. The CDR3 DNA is TGCAGCGTTGAAGTCAGGTACGAGCAGTACTTC. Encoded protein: CSVEVRYEQYF.

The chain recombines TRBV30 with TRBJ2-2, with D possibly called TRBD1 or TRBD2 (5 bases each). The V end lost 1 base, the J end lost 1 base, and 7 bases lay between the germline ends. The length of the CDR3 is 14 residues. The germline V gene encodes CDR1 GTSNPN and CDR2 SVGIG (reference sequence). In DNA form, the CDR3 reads TGTGCCTGGAGTGGAGGGGTGAACACCGGGGAGCTGTTTTTT. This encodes CAWSGGVNTGELFF.

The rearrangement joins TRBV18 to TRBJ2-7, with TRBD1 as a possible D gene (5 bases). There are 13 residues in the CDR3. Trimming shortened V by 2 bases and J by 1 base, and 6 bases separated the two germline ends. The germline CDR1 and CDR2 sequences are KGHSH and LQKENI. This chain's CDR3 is CASSPDSSYEQYF. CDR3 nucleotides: TGTGCCAGCTCACCAGACAGTTCCTACGAGCAGTACTTC.

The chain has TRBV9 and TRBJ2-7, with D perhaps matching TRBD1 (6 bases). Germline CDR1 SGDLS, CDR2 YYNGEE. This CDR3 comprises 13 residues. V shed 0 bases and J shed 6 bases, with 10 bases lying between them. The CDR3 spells CASSVGVGGEQYF. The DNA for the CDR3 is TGTGCCAGCAGCGTAGGGGTAGGGGGCGAGCAGTACTTC.

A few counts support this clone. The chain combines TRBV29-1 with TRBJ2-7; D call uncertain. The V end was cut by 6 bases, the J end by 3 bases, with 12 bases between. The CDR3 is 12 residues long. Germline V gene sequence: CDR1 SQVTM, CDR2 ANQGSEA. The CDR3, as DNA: TGCAGCGTAGTGTCGGAGTTCTACGAGCAGTACTTC. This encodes CSVVSEFYEQYF.

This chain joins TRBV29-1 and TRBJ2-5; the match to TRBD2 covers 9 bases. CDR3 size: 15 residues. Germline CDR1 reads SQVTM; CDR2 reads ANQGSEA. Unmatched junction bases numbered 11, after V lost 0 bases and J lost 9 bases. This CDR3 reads CSVEDLWLAGKAQYF. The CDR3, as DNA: TGCAGCGTTGAAGATTTGTGGCTAGCGGGGAAGGCCCAGTACTTC. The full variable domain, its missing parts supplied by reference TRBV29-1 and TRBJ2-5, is SAVISQKPSRDICQRGTSLTIQCQVDSQVTMMFWYRQQPGQSLTLIATANQGSEATYESGFVIDKFPISRPNLTFSTLTVSNMSPEDSSIYLCSVEDLWLAGKAQYFGPGTRLLVL.

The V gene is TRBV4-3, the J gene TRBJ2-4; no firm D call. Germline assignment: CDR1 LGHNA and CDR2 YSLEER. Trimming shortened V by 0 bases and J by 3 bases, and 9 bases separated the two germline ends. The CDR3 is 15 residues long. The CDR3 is CASSQDGFSKNIQYF. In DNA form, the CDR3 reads TGCGCCAGCAGCCAAGACGGTTTTAGCAAAAACATTCAGTACTTC.

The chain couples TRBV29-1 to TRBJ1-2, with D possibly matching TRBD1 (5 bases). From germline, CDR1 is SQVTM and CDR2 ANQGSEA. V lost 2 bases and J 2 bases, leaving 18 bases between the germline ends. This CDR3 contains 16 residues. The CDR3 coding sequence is TGCAGCGTTGAACTCGGCCCTTGGGGGAGAAACTATGGCTACACCTTC. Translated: CSVELGPWGRNYGYTF.

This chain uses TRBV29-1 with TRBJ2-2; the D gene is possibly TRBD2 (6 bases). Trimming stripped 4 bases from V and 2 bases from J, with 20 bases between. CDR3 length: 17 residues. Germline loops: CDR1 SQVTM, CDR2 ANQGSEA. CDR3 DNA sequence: TGCAGCGTTGCCTTAGCGGACGCCTACCATAACACCGGGGAGCTGTTTTTT. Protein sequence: CSVALADAYHNTGELFF.